These T cell receptor beta chains were read from a single sample in a study of T-cell memory formation after mild COVID-19. TCRdb independently ran MiXCR on the 5' RACE reads; one entry per CDR3 protein. The sample contains around 310,000 distinct CDR3 sequences, roughly an eighth of which appear only once. The sequenced sample was PBMCs or a T cell subset sorted from them (not recorded which). Every receptor here comes from a man aged 18 to 29 who had mild COVID-19 (a few samples of this study predate the infection). Cell type and time point are not known. Each CDR3 is given with its conserved first and last residue. A D gene is named only where the DNA matches it firmly. Some rows have no size entry. The others give once, few or many, or a class for an expanded clone.

J gene | clone size | D gene | V gene | CDR3 protein | CDR3 DNA
TRBJ2-1 | few | - | TRBV5-1 | CASRKNLRDEQFF | TGCGCCAGCAGAAAGAACCTCAGGGATGAGCAGTTCTTC
TRBJ2-5 | few | - | TRBV3-1 | CASSQFTGRETQYF | TGTGCCAGCAGCCAGTTTACAGGGAGGGAGACCCAGTACTTC
TRBJ2-1 | few | TRBD2 | TRBV7-7 | CASSKSGGAYNEQFF | TGTGCTAGCAGCAAGAGCGGGGGGGCTTACAATGAGCAGTTCTTC
TRBJ2-5 | few | TRBD2 | TRBV20-1 | CSAGTRQETQYF | TGCAGTGCTGGGACTAGACAAGAGACCCAGTACTTC
TRBJ2-3 | - | TRBD2 | TRBV6-6 | CATLPRTSGGSRDTQYF | TGTGCCACCCTCCCTCGGACTAGCGGGGGGTCGAGAGATACGCAGTATTTT
TRBJ1-3 | - | TRBD1 | TRBV5-1 | CASSAMTGGGGNTIYF | TGCGCCAGCAGCGCAATGACAGGGGGCGGTGGAAACACCATATATTTT
TRBJ2-5 | - | TRBD2 | TRBV20-1 | CSAQRRWRGAETQYF | TGCAGTGCTCAAAGGCGTTGGCGGGGGGCCGAGACCCAGTACTTC
TRBJ2-4 | many | - | TRBV12-3/TRBV12-4 | CASGGAGLDIQYF | TGTGCCAGCGGAGGGGCTGGATTAGACATTCAGTACTTC
TRBJ1-2 | few | TRBD1 | TRBV29-1 | CSVEDRDRGNYGYTF | TGCAGCGTTGAAGATCGGGACAGGGGGAACTATGGCTACACCTTC
TRBJ2-5 | few | - | TRBV6-1 | CASSEAGGEETQYF | TGTGCCAGCAGTGAAGCGGGCGGGGAGGAGACCCAGTACTTC
TRBJ2-6 | - | - | TRBV6-2/TRBV6-3 | CASRRTHSGANVLTF | TGTGCCAGCAGACGAACACACTCTGGGGCCAACGTCCTGACTTTC
TRBJ2-7 | - | TRBD1 | TRBV5-1 | CASSLDWDRGSFKAYEQYF | TGCGCCAGCAGCTTGGACTGGGACAGGGGTTCGTTCAAGGCCTACGAGCAGTACTTC
TRBJ2-7 | many | - | TRBV12-3/TRBV12-4 | CASSFGRTTYEQYF | TGTGCCAGCAGTTTCGGGCGGACCACCTACGAGCAGTACTTC
TRBJ2-4 | many | TRBD1 | TRBV4-2 | CASSHRQGVGDIQYF | TGTGCCAGCAGCCATAGACAGGGGGTAGGAGACATTCAGTACTTC
TRBJ2-2 | - | - | TRBV6-6 | CASNPLAGGTGELFF | TGTGCCAGCAATCCCCTCGCGGGCGGGACCGGGGAGCTGTTTTTT
TRBJ2-3 | few | - | TRBV15 | CATSRDSASTDTQYF | TGTGCCACCAGCAGAGATTCGGCTAGCACAGATACGCAGTATTTT
TRBJ1-2 | many | - | TRBV7-2 | CASSLGGRFYGYTF | TGTGCCAGCAGCTTAGGTGGCAGGTTCTATGGCTACACCTTC